This TCR beta chain originates from a study of cytomegalovirus exposure and HLA in healthy donors (dated by TCRdb to the late 2010s). In terms of the full investigation: An earlier analysis of about 530 of the donors reported approximately 300 Gb of sequence data and approximately 120 million unique TCR beta sequences obtained from around 190 million T cells. Roughly 290 gigabases of sequencing data and 91 million or so unique TCR sequences made up an early release that covered 500 to 700 HLA-typed donors. Of the roughly 410 genotyped donors, 75% to 85% were placed in the genetic ancestry cluster associated with self-reported Caucasian donors. The aim of the study was to test whether cataloging public T cell receptors could identify signatures of past pathogen exposure. The study profiled the T cell repertoires of 550 to 700 subjects by immunosequencing and related them to cytomegalovirus serostatus. Besides the first cohort of hundreds of subjects, a separate validation cohort made up of about 120 different subjects was used. High-throughput TCR immunosequencing, statistical association of individual TCRs with disease status, and machine learning were combined to predict cytomegalovirus infection status. A later analysis re-examined previously published TCR beta repertoires from more than 650 donors and added high-resolution HLA genotyping to investigate patterns of TCR occurrence. Rather than drawing on any new phenotypic data, the later analysis identified candidate immune exposures from TCR beta sequences and the way those sequences occurred across donors. In an earlier analysis of roughly 600 of the donors, high-throughput TCR beta sequencing was used to judge whether each TCR beta V gene segment behaved as functional or pseudogenic. Alongside the repertoire data, information on donor age, sex, ethnicity and CMV serostatus was compiled. In a later genetic analysis, genome-wide SNP genotypes for 398 of the 666 donors were used, and that subset was treated as a discovery cohort. All discovery cohort repertoires had been generated using a single sequencing platform. Class I and class II HLA loci were covered by the typing at four-digit resolution. Typing coverage varied by locus: about 629-630 donors for A, B, C, DRB1 and DQB1; 522 for DQA1; about 570 for DPA1; approximately 490 for DPB1. Several DR-DQ haplotypes were handled as single units for association and clustering because linkage in the cohort was strong. Among roughly 400 genotyped donors of the cohort, an average of approximately 240,000 unique TCR beta nucleotide sequences was sequenced per donor, of which roughly 17% were non-productive. Findings and caveats that apply to the study as a whole: In a later analysis, HLA-associated TCR beta chains were found to be more clonally expanded and to have lower generation probabilities than equally common non-associated chains. A later genetic analysis associated a missense DCLRE1C variant with V-gene and J-gene trimming of TCR beta chains, and an independent cohort replicated the association. The authors suggested that the approach could potentially be generalized to other disease states and immunological phenotypes. Sequencing depth was assumed to be roughly uniform across donors in the presence/absence analyses, though that assumption may not hold. CMV serostatus was the only immune exposure information available for the cohort. Only TCR beta chains were sequenced in this cohort, and the absence of alpha or paired-chain data limited detectable features. When HLA alleles, especially DR and DQ, strongly co-occurred, attributing TCR associations to individual alleles was difficult. In a later analysis, 15,000 to 20,000 TCR beta sequences were associated with specific HLA alleles at a false discovery rate of 0.05. Roughly 15 rarely observed V segments, including chromosome 9 orphons, were excluded from the earlier analysis of some 590 of the donors because counts were too low. A further reported finding was that TCR beta sequences accurately predicted the HLA-A and HLA-B alleles for most subjects in the first cohort. A group of highly shared sequence variants was considered likely to be a technical artifact of the sequencing pipeline. In vitro tests confirmed that a few of the cytomegalovirus-associated TCR beta chains recognize cytomegalovirus antigens. Linkage disequilibrium might explain the correlated functional status among segregating V segments, but an unknown experimental factor could not be ruled out. Most TCR sequences were observed very rarely across donors, whereas some public TCRs were present in many individuals. Some IMGT-functional V segments, including TRBV6-2 and TRBV6-3, could not be distinguished by the 87-base-pair reads and were therefore excluded. According to a later analysis, most CMV-associated TCR beta chains appeared to be HLA-restricted, and the HLA associations seemed to be driven largely by CMV exposure. Because HLA typing was unavailable for some donors at each locus, only the typed subset was used in association tests. Cytomegalovirus status was reported to be diagnosed by the classifier with high specificity and sensitivity in both the original and validation cohorts. In an earlier analysis of more than 450 of the donors, most TCR beta V segments were observed in productive rearrangements about 90% or about 30% of the time, broadly matching IMGT annotations. A later genetic analysis reported fewer N-insertions in productive TCRs among donors in an Asian-associated ancestry cluster than the roughly 720-donor mean. A total of 164 TCR beta chains were listed by the study as associated with cytomegalovirus. A later analysis found that TCR association rates varied across HLA loci, with DRB1 alleles showing the most associated TCRs and HLA-C alleles the fewest. Several of the top co-occurrence clusters appeared to be linked to parvovirus B19, influenza, CMV and Epstein-Barr virus, according to a later analysis.

To note about this clone: This clone's antigen is unknown. No base-level quality is on record; no much larger clone is a single base apart.

Taken from cysteine to phenylalanine, the CDR3 has 15 residues. The CDR3 DNA has 45 bases and is translated from base 1. Sequences SGHAT (CDR1) and FQNNGV (CDR2) are obtained from the germline V gene. V loses 5 bases, J loses 2 bases, and the germline ends lie 10 bases apart. Library construction relied on the immunoSEQ multiplex PCR assay. The multiplex PCR relied on a mix of 60 forward primers for TCR Vbeta segments and 13 reverse primers for TCR Jbeta segments. The CDR3 region of rearranged TCR beta genes was amplified from genomic DNA with a multiplex PCR assay. On the Illumina HiSeq System, the amplified TCR beta libraries were sequenced as 87-base-pair reads. From the authors' description of their analysis: A later analysis counted about 76 million unique TCR beta chains across the 550 to 800 repertoires, and roughly 11 million of these chains were shared by at least two donors. Raw reads were error-corrected and collapsed into unique sequences with a nearest-neighbor algorithm that merged closely related sequences to remove PCR and sequencing errors. CDR3 sequences were aligned to IMGT reference sequences to assign V, D and J gene segments. For a sequence to be retained, a match of at least six nucleotides was required to both a V gene segment and a J gene segment. A rearrangement counted as productive if the CDR3 had no stop codons and remained in frame with V and J, and every other rearrangement counted as non-productive. CDR3 was defined according to IMGT convention as the region running from the second conserved V-encoded cysteine to the conserved J-encoded phenylalanine. Sequences without an unambiguous match to a single V gene segment were excluded from the earlier analysis of about 640 of the donors. An earlier analysis of 500 to 700 of the donors classified V segments as functional when productive rearrangements were above 56.7% and as segregating when the standard deviation between donors was above 5%. A statistical classification framework was built for diagnosing cytomegalovirus status from the catalog of TCR beta chain sequences. V and J gene assignment, in a later analysis, came from comparing TCR nucleotide sequences with IMGT/GENE-DB human TR gene sequences. In a later analysis, CDR3 sequences and most-parsimonious VDJ recombination scenarios were assigned using the TCRdist pipeline. In a later analysis, each TCR beta chain was defined by its CDR3 amino acid sequence together with its V-gene family, and reads without a unique V-gene family were excluded. To address suspected cross-contamination and a sequencing artifact, a later analysis removed 450 to 700 highly shared, low-generation-probability nucleotide sequences. A later analysis calculated a clonal expansion index for each public chain from normalized within-repertoire ranks of inferred template counts. In a later analysis, generation probabilities were computed using a VDJ recombination model fitted to out-of-frame rearrangements, and the results were checked against IGoR. In a later analysis, hypergeometric tests were used to score TCR-TCR, TCR-HLA and TCR-CMV co-occurrence, with a repertoire-size bias correction applied to TCR pairs. False discovery rates were estimated in a later analysis by permuting HLA or CMV assignments 20 times. A later analysis grouped co-occurring TCRs with DBSCAN, adding TCRdist sequence similarity when clustering within HLA-allele-positive subsets. Repertoires with fewer than 30,000 or more than 120,000 public chains were left out of co-occurrence clustering, as were a few repertoires with anomalous nucleotide sharing. TCRdb's version of the immuneACCESS table is confined to in-frame rearrangements and falls short of the full clone set. An unresolved V gene accounts for under half of the shortfall where checked; the remainder is of unknown origin. V and J calls plus clone size are reproduced from that table; the DNA served to infer D and trimming. This sample is represented by 150,000 to 200,000 clones; around 68% of them were singletons. The top ten clonotypes cover more than 1.3% of the sample.

The cohort comprised some 680 healthy bone marrow donors. Cohort members were all nominally healthy when sampled, although unrecorded immune exposures were likely present. The donor was CMV seronegative and was included in the group of 352 seronegative cohort members. Each donor provided a peripheral blood sample, and peripheral blood mononuclear cells were used for TCR beta sequencing. The Qiagen DNeasy Blood Extraction Kit was used to extract genomic DNA from the blood cell samples. Material: PBMCs. This chain joins TRBV11-2 to TRBJ1-6; there is no confident call for the D gene. This clonotype was sampled from a girl aged 5-17 years in good health and CMV-seronegative. The CDR3 here reads CASSPVEAYNSPLHF. The sequence in DNA is TGTGCCAGCAGCCCCGTCGAGGCCTATAATTCACCCCTCCACTTT.